This is a list of T cell receptor beta chains from one sample in a study of blood T cell repertoires in COVID-19. Libraries were prepared by immunoSEQ multiplex PCR; TCRdb keeps only in-frame clonotypes and omits some of them. The sample lists fewer than 350,000 clones; roughly 88% were seen once. Material: peripheral blood. The source is a man between 18 and 29 years old with active or convalescent COVID-19. CDR3s include the opening cysteine and the closing phenylalanine or tryptophan. The D gene is left open where the match is weak.

cdr3_length	v_call	j_call	d_call	cdr3_nt	cdr3_aa
11	TRBV7-2	TRBJ2-3	NA	TGTGCCAGCAGCCGCGGTGATACGCAGTATTTT	CASSRGDTQYF
12	TRBV10-2	TRBJ2-1	NA	TGCGCCAGCAGTACTAGCTTCAATGAGCAGTTCTTC	CASSTSFNEQFF
16	TRBV4-1	TRBJ1-6	NA	TGCGCCAGCAGCCAGGAGGACAGAAGCTATAATTCACCCCTCCACTTT	CASSQEDRSYNSPLHF
10	TRBV29-1	TRBJ2-7	NA	TGCAGCGTCGCGGACTACGAGCAGTACTTC	CSVADYEQYF
13	TRBV27	TRBJ2-3	NA	TGTGCCAGCAGCGGGGGAAACACAGATACGCAGTATTTT	CASSGGNTDTQYF
11	TRBV19	TRBJ1-1	NA	TGTGCCAGCACCGGGATAACTGAAGCTTTCTTT	CASTGITEAFF
13	TRBV6-6	TRBJ2-7	TRBD1	TGTGCCAGCACCGCAGGGGGCTTGGGTGAGCAGTACTTC	CASTAGGLGEQYF
12	TRBV10-3	TRBJ1-1	NA	TGTGCCATCAGCCGGGCTAGGGGTGAAGCTTTCTTT	CAISRARGEAFF
15	TRBV19	TRBJ1-5	TRBD1	TGTGCCAGTAGTTTTAAGGGGGCAAACAATCAGCCCCAGCATTTT	CASSFKGANNQPQHF
17	TRBV19	TRBJ2-7	NA	TGTGCCAGTAGTATCACTCCAAGGGGGACGGTCACCTACGAGCAGTACTTC	CASSITPRGTVTYEQYF